This record looks at one T cell receptor beta chain sequence and its context. The target of this receptor is not known. There are no base qualities to consult, and no much larger clone falls within one base. The data stem from a study of cytomegalovirus exposure and HLA in healthy donors listed by TCRdb under 2017. With respect to the entire study: An earlier analysis of several hundred of the donors reported roughly 300 Gb of sequence data and 117 million unique TCR beta sequences obtained from around 180 million T cells. Along with the approximately 650-subject first cohort, a separate validation cohort of more than 90 different subjects was used. About five DR-DQ haplotypes were treated as single units for association and clustering because of strong linkage in the cohort. Rather than drawing on any new phenotypic data, the later analysis identified candidate immune exposures from TCR beta sequences and the way those sequences occurred across donors. An earlier analysis of some 500 of the donors used high-throughput TCR beta sequencing to judge whether each TCR beta V gene segment behaved as functional or pseudogenic. Among roughly 400 genotyped donors of the cohort, an average of roughly 230,000 unique TCR beta nucleotide sequences was sequenced per donor, of which about 19% were non-productive. A later analysis re-analyzed previously published TCR beta repertoires from roughly 630 donors and added high-resolution HLA genotyping to study TCR occurrence patterns. The study profiled the T cell repertoires of under 850 subjects by immunosequencing and related them to cytomegalovirus serostatus. Typing coverage differed by locus: A, B, C, DRB1 and DQB1 were typed in about 620-640 donors, DQA1 in roughly 510, DPA1 in approximately 600, and DPB1 in just under 480. Both class I and class II loci were covered by HLA typing, at four-digit resolution. A later genetic analysis used genome-wide SNP genotypes for about three fifths of the 666 donors, treating that subset as a discovery cohort. To predict cytomegalovirus infection status, the study combined high-throughput TCR immunosequencing, statistical association of individual TCRs with disease status, and machine learning. Among the approximately 400 genotyped donors, around 81% belonged to the genetic ancestry cluster associated with self-reported Caucasian donors. All discovery cohort repertoires had been generated using a single sequencing platform. Donor age, sex, ethnicity and CMV serostatus were compiled alongside the repertoire data. The study aimed to test whether cataloging public T cell receptors could reveal signatures of past pathogen exposure. Roughly 300 gigabases of sequencing data and around 88 million unique TCR sequences made up an early release that covered approximately 650 HLA-typed donors. What the work shows at the level of the full study, not this receptor alone: In a later analysis, several top co-occurrence clusters were reported to appear linked to parvovirus B19, influenza, CMV and Epstein-Barr virus. The authors suggested that the approach could potentially be extended to other disease states and immunological phenotypes. Because counts were too low, roughly 17 rarely observed V segments, including chromosome 9 orphons, were left out of the earlier analysis of over 550 of the donors. Compared with the roughly 720-donor mean, donors in an Asian-associated ancestry cluster had fewer N-insertions in productive TCRs, according to a later genetic analysis. A later genetic analysis associated a missense DCLRE1C variant with V-gene and J-gene trimming of TCR beta chains, and an independent cohort replicated the association. When HLA alleles, especially DR and DQ, strongly co-occurred, TCR associations were difficult to assign to individual alleles. A later analysis associated 15,000 or so TCR beta sequences with specific HLA alleles at a false discovery rate of 0.05. A further reported finding was that TCR beta sequences accurately predicted the HLA-A and HLA-B alleles for most subjects in the first cohort. Linkage disequilibrium might explain the correlated functional status among segregating V segments, but an unknown experimental factor could not be ruled out. Most TCR sequences were observed very rarely across donors, whereas some public TCRs were present in many individuals. In an earlier analysis of fewer than 700 of the donors, most TCR beta V segments appeared in productive rearrangements about 90% or about 30% of the time, broadly matching IMGT annotations. Most CMV-associated TCR beta chains appeared to be HLA-restricted in a later analysis, and the HLA associations seemed to be driven largely by CMV exposure. In a later analysis, HLA-associated TCR beta chains showed more clonal expansion and lower generation probabilities than non-associated chains that were equally common. Because HLA typing was missing for some donors at each locus, association tests included only the typed subset. A few of the identified cytomegalovirus-associated TCR beta chains were confirmed in vitro to be specific for cytomegalovirus antigens. Cytomegalovirus status was reported to be diagnosed by the classifier with high specificity and sensitivity in both the original and validation cohorts. The study gave a list of about 170 TCR beta chains associated with cytomegalovirus. In this cohort, only TCR beta chains were sequenced, and detectable features were limited by the absence of alpha or paired-chain data. Immune exposure information for the cohort was limited to CMV serostatus. The sequencing pipeline was judged likely to have produced a cluster of highly shared sequence variants as a technical artifact. Sequencing depth was assumed to be roughly uniform across donors in the presence/absence analyses, though that assumption may not hold. In a later analysis, the rate of TCR association differed among HLA loci, with DRB1 alleles having the most associated TCRs and HLA-C alleles having the fewest.

The cohort was made up of approximately 700 healthy bone marrow donors. All cohort members were sampled while nominally healthy, although unrecorded immune exposures were likely present. The donor was CMV seronegative and belonged to the group of over 350 seronegative cohort members. A peripheral blood sample was collected from each donor, and TCR beta sequencing was performed on peripheral blood mononuclear cells. The Qiagen DNeasy Blood Extraction Kit was used to extract genomic DNA from the blood cell samples. Library construction relied on the immunoSEQ multiplex PCR assay. A mixture of 60 forward primers for TCR Vbeta segments and 13 reverse primers for TCR Jbeta segments was used in the multiplex PCR. Amplification of the CDR3 region of rearranged TCR beta genes was performed with a multiplex PCR assay on genomic DNA. Amplified TCR beta libraries were sequenced as 87-base-pair reads on the Illumina HiSeq System. In the original analysis: In a later analysis, about 80 million unique TCR beta chains were counted across the approximately 640 repertoires, and roughly 11 million of these chains were shared by at least two donors. Raw reads were error-corrected and collapsed into unique sequences with a nearest-neighbor algorithm that merged closely related sequences to remove PCR and sequencing errors. CDR3 sequences were aligned to IMGT reference sequences to assign V, D and J gene segments. For a sequence to be retained, at least a six-nucleotide match to both a V gene segment and a J gene segment was required. A rearrangement counted as productive if the CDR3 had no stop codons and remained in frame with V and J, and every other rearrangement counted as non-productive. Following IMGT convention, CDR3 was defined as the stretch from the second conserved V-encoded cysteine up to the conserved J-encoded phenylalanine. The earlier analysis of about 570 of the donors excluded any sequence lacking an unambiguous match to a single V gene segment. In an earlier analysis of 587 of the donors, V segments were called functional above 56.7% productive rearrangements and were called segregating when the between-donor standard deviation exceeded 5%. A statistical classification framework was built for diagnosing cytomegalovirus status from the catalog of TCR beta chain sequences. A later analysis assigned V and J genes by comparing TCR nucleotide sequences with IMGT/GENE-DB human TR gene sequences. Using the TCRdist pipeline, a later analysis assigned CDR3 sequences along with most-parsimonious VDJ recombination scenarios. In a later analysis, each TCR beta chain was defined by its CDR3 amino acid sequence together with its V-gene family, and reads without a unique V-gene family were excluded. A later analysis removed 500 to 650 highly shared, low-generation-probability nucleotide sequences to deal with suspected cross-contamination and a sequencing artifact. For each public chain, a later analysis derived a clonal expansion index from normalized ranks of inferred template counts within each repertoire. In a later analysis, generation probabilities were computed using a VDJ recombination model fitted to out-of-frame rearrangements, and the results were checked against IGoR. In a later analysis, hypergeometric tests were used to score TCR-TCR, TCR-HLA and TCR-CMV co-occurrence, with a repertoire-size bias correction applied to TCR pairs. In a later analysis, false discovery rates were estimated by permuting HLA or CMV assignments 20 times. In a later analysis, co-occurring TCRs were grouped using DBSCAN, and TCRdist sequence similarity was added for clustering within HLA-allele-positive subsets. Repertoires with fewer than 30,000 or more than 120,000 public chains were left out of co-occurrence clustering, as were about 5 repertoires with anomalous nucleotide sharing. This is the immuneACCESS table as TCRdb keeps it, with only in-frame sequences that have V and J called. A part of the clones is gone; compared with another copy, unresolved V genes explain less than half, and the rest is unexplained. V, J and clone size are taken as reported in that table, and D and trimming were inferred from the DNA itself. The sample table lists about 120,000 clones, about four fifths of them with a count of one. The ten biggest clones cover roughly 2% of the sample.

The sequencing sample was made of PBMCs. The receptor was isolated from a man younger than 35 in good health and CMV-seronegative.

CDR3 sequence: CASSRVAGGKEDTQYF. The DNA reads TGCGCCAGCAGCCGCGTAGCGGGAGGGAAGGAAGATACGCAGTATTTT. The chain joins TRBV4-3 to TRBJ2-3; the central 11 bases match TRBD2. Relative to germline, V is missing 4 bases and J is missing 5 bases, with 8 bases of the junction outside any gene match. From its cysteine to its phenylalanine, the CDR3 spans 16 amino acids. Left in the record is the CDR3 DNA by itself, 48 bases read in frame from the first base. CDR1 and CDR2, looked up from the germline V gene, are LGHNA and YSLEER.